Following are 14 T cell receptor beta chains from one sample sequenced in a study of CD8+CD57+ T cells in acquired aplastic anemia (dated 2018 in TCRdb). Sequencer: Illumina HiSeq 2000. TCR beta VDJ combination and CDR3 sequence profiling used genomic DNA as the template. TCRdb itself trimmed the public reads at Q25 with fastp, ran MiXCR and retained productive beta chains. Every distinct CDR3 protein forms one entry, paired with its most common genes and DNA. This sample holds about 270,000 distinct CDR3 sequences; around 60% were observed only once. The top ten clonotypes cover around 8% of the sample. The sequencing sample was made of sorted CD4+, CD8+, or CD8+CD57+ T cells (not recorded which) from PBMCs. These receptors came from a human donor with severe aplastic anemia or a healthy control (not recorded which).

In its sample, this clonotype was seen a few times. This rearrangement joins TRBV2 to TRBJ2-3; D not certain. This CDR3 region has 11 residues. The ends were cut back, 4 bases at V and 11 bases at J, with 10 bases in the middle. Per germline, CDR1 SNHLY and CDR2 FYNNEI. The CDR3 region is CASSVERGQYF. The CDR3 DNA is TGTGCCAGCAGTGTAGAAAGAGGGCAGTATTTT.

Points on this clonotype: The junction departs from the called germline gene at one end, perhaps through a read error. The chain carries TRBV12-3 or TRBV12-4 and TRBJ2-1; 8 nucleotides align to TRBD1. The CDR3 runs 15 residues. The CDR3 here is CASSYHRGTYDEQFF. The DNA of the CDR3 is TGTGCCAGCAGTTACCACAGGGGGACCTACGATGAGCAGTTCTTC.

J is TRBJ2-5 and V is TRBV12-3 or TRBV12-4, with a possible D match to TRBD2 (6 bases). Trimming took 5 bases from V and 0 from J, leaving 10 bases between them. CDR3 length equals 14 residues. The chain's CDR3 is CASSLTSYQETQYF. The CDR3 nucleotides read TGTGCCAGCAGTCTCACTAGCTACCAAGAGACCCAGTACTTC.

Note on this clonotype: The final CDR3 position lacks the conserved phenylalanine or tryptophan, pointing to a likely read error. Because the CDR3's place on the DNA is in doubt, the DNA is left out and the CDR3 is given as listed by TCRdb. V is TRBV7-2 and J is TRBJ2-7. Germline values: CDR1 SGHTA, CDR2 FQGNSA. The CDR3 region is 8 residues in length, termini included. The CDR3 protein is CASNSGPT.

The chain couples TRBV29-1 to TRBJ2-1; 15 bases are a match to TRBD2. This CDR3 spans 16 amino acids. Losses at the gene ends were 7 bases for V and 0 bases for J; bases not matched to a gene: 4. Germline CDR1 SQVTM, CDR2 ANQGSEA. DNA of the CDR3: TGCAGCGACGGGACTAGCGGGAGGAGCTCCTACAATGAGCAGTTCTTC. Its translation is CSDGTSGRSSYNEQFF.

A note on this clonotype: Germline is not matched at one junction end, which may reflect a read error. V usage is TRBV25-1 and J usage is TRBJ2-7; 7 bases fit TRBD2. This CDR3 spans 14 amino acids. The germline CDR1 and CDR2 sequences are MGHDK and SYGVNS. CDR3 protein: CTSRRGVGVYEQYF. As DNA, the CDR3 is TGTACCAGCAGACGGGGGGTAGGAGTCTACGAGCAGTACTTC.

The CDR3 loop reads CASSQGVAGSSYEQYF. CDR3 DNA: TGTGCCAGCAGCCAGGGGGTGGCAGGCAGCTCCTACGAGCAGTACTTC. This chain links TRBV4-2 with TRBJ2-7, with D perhaps assigned TRBD1 or TRBD2 (5 bases each). CDR1 is LGHNA, CDR2 YNFKEQ, per germline. V was trimmed by 3 bases and J by 0 bases, leaving 15 bases between them. There are 16 residues in the CDR3.

The CDR3 DNA sequence: TGTGCCAGCTCACCCCTTCCACAGGGCGACTACGAGCAGTACTTC. It specifies CASSPLPQGDYEQYF. The chain recombines TRBV18 with TRBJ2-7, with TRBD1 as a possible D gene (6 bases). V was cut by 3 bases and J by 3 bases, with 15 bases left in between. Looked up from germline, CDR1 is KGHSH and CDR2 is LQKENI. This CDR3 has 15 amino acids.

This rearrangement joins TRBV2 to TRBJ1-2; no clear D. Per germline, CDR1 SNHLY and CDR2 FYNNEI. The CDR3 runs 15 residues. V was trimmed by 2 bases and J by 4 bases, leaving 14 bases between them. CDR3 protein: CASSESRTAPYGYTF. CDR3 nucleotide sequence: TGTGCCAGCAGTGAAAGTAGAACAGCCCCCTATGGCTACACCTTC.

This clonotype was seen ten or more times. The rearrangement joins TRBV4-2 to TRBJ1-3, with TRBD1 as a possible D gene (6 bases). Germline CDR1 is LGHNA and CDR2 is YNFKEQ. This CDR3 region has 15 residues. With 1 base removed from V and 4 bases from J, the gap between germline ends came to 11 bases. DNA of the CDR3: TGTGCCAGCAGCCAAGGAACAGGGCGAGGAAACACCATATATTTT. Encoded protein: CASSQGTGRGNTIYF.

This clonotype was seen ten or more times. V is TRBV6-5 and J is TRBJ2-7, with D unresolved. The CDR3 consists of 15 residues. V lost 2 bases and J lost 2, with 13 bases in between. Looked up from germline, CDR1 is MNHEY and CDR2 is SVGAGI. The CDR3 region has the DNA TGTGCCAGCAGTTACAATACAGCCCTAACCTACGAGCAGTACTTC. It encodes CASSYNTALTYEQYF.

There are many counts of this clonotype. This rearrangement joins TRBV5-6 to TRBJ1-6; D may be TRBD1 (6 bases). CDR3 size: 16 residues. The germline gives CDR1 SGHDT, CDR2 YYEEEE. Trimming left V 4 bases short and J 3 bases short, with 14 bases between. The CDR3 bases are TGTGCCAGCAGCGGGGGGGGGCAGAGCTATAATTCACCCCTCCACTTT. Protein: CASSGGGQSYNSPLHF.

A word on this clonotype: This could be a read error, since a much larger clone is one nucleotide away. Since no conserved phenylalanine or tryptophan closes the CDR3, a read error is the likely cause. CDR3 amino acids: CSARGTGSYEQYL. The CDR3 DNA is TGCAGTGCTAGAGGGACAGGTTCCTACGAGCAGTACCTC. This chain joins TRBV20-1 and TRBJ2-7; TRBD1 aligns across 7 bases. Germline CDR1 DFQATT, CDR2 SNEGSKA (reference sequence). This CDR3 has 13 amino acids. V trimming: 1 base; J trimming: 1 base; junction bases outside the gene matches: 1.

The chain's CDR3 is CAIGKTSGDGSYEQYF. The CDR3 DNA reads TGTGCCATCGGTAAGACTAGCGGGGATGGCTCCTACGAGCAGTACTTC. The chain links TRBV10-3 to TRBJ2-7; 11 bases fit TRBD2. The V and J ends lost 8 bases and 0 bases, in that order; junction bases with no gene match: 9. Germline V CDR1 and CDR2: ENHRY, SYGVKD. The CDR3 length is 16 residues.